Detailed here is one T cell receptor beta chain. CDR3 length: 12 amino acids. Germline V CDR1 and CDR2: SGDLS, YYNGEE. With V trimmed by 5 bases and J by 6 bases, 4 bases remained unmatched. The method was immunoSEQ multiplex PCR; TCRdb's version includes in-frame clones alone and lacks a portion of them. The sample shows around 66,000 clones, roughly 91% of them seen only once. The data originate from a study of T cell changes during pregnancy in multiple sclerosis. The gene calls are TRBV9 and TRBJ1-1; 7 bases agree with TRBD1. The specimen comprised peripheral blood, sampled in the third trimester of pregnancy. This TCR was sampled from a female donor in good health, enrolled as a control in a pregnancy study. The CDR3 nucleotides are TGTGCCAGCAGGACCACAGGGGCTGAAGCTTTCTTT. Translated, it gives CASRTTGAEAFF.